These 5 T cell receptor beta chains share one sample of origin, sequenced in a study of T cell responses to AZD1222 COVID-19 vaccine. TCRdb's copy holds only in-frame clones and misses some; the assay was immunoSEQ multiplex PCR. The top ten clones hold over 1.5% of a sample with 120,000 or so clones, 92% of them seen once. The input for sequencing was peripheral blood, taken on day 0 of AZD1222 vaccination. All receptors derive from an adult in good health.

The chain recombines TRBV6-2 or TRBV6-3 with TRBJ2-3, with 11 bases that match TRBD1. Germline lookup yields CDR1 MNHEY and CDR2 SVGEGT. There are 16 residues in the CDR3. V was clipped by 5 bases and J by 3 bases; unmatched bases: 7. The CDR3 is CASSRRGTGGTDTQYF. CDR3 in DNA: TGTGCCAGCAGTCGACGGGGGACAGGGGGTACAGATACGCAGTATTTT.

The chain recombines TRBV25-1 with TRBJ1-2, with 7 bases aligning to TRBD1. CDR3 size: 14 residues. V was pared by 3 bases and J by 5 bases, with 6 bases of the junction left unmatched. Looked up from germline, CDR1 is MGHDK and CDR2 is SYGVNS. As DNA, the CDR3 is TGTGCCAGCAGTGACATTCAGGGGGGGTATGGCTACACCTTC. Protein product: CASSDIQGGYGYTF.

The CDR3 here is CASIMDPDTQYF. The CDR3 region has the DNA TGTGCCAGCATCATGGACCCAGATACGCAGTATTTT. V usage is TRBV6-4 and J usage is TRBJ2-3, with D unclear. The CDR3 spans 12 residues. V was cut by 7 bases and J by 4 bases, with 9 bases left in between. The germline V gene encodes CDR1 MRHNA and CDR2 SNTAGT.

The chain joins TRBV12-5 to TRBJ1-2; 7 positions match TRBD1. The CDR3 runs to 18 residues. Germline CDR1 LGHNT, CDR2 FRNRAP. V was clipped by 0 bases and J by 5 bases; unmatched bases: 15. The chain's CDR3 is CASGLVGAGGGIRYGYTF. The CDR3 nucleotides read TGTGCTAGTGGTTTGGTAGGGGCAGGGGGGGGAATACGTTATGGCTACACCTTC.

CDR3 in DNA: TGTGCCAGCCTAGAAGAGCCCACAGATACGCAGTATTTT. It codes for CASLEEPTDTQYF. This rearrangement joins TRBV6-6 to TRBJ2-3; D call uncertain. Per germline, CDR1 MNHNY and CDR2 SVGAGI (reference sequence). Deletions cut 8 bases from V and 2 bases from J, with 11 bases between. The length of the CDR3 is 13 residues.